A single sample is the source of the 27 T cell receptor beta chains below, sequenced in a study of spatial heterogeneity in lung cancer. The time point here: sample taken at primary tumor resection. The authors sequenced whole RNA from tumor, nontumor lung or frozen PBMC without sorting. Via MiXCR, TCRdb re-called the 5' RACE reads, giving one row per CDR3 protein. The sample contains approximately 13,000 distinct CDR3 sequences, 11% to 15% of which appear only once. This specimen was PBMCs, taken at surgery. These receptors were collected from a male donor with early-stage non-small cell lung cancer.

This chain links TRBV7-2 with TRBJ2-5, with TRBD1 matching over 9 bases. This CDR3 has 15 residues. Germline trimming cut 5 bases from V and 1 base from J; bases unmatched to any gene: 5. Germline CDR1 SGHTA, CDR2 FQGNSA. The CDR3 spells CASSPQGQGQETQYF. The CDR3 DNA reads TGTGCCAGCAGCCCCCAGGGACAGGGCCAAGAGACCCAGTACTTC.

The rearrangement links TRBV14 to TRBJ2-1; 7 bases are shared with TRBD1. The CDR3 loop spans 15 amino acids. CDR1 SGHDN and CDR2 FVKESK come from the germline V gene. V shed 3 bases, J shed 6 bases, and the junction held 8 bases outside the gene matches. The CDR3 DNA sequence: TGTGCCAGCAGCCAGTGGACAGGCCGGTCCAATGAGCAGTTCTTC. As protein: CASSQWTGRSNEQFF.

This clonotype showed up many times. The DNA for the CDR3 is TGCAGTGCTTCTGACCTCTATGGCTACACCTTC. Its translation is CSASDLYGYTF. This chain uses TRBV20-1 with TRBJ1-2; D call uncertain. The length of the CDR3 is 11 residues. Germline CDR1 and CDR2: DFQATT and SNEGSKA (reference sequence). V dropped 5 bases and J dropped 4 bases, with 8 bases sitting between them.

CDR3 protein: CASSSTVSSYNEQFF. The CDR3 bases are TGTGCCAGCAGCTCTACGGTGAGCTCCTACAATGAGCAGTTCTTC. The chain has TRBV5-5 and TRBJ2-1; no firm D call. V was cut by 3 bases and J by 0 bases, with 10 bases left in between. The germline V gene encodes CDR1 SGHKS and CDR2 YYEKEE (reference sequence). There are 15 residues in the CDR3.

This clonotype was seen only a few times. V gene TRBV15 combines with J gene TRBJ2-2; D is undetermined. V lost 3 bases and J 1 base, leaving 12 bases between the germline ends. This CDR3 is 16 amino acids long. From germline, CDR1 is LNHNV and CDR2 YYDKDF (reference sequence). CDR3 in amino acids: CATSSRDGMNTGELFF. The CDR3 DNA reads TGTGCCACCAGCAGTCGCGACGGAATGAACACCGGGGAGCTGTTTTTT.

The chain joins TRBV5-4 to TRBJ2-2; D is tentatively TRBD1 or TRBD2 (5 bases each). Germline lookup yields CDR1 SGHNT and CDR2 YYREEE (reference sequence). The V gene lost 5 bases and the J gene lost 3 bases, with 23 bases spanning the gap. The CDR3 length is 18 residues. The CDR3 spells CASRSRIRLLGDTGELFF. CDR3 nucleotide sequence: TGTGCCAGCAGGTCGCGTATTCGCCTCCTGGGGGACACCGGGGAGCTGTTTTTT.

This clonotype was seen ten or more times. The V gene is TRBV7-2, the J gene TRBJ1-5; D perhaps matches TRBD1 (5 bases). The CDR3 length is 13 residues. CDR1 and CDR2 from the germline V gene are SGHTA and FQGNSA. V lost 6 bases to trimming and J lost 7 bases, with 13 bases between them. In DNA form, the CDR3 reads TGTGCCAGCAGGGGGCAGGGAGGACAGCCCCAGCATTTT. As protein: CASRGQGGQPQHF.

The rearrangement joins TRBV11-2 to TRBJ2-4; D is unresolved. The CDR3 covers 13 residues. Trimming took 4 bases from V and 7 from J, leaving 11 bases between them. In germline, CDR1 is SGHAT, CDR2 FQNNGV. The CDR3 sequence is CASSSDVGNIQYF. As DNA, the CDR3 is TGTGCCAGCAGCTCCGACGTGGGGAACATTCAGTACTTC.

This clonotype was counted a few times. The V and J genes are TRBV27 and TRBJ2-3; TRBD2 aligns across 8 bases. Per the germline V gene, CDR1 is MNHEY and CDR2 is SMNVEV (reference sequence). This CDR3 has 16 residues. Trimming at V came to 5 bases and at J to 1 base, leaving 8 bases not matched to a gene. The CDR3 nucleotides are TGTGCCAGCAGTCCGCGAAGCGGGGGCGGCACAGATACGCAGTATTTT. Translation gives CASSPRSGGGTDTQYF.

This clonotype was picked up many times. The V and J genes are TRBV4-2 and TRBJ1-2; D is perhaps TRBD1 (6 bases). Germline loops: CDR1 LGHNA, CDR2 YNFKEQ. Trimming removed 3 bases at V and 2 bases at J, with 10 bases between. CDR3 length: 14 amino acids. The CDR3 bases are TGTGCCAGCAGCCAGGAGGACAGAAACTATGGCTACACCTTC. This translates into CASSQEDRNYGYTF.

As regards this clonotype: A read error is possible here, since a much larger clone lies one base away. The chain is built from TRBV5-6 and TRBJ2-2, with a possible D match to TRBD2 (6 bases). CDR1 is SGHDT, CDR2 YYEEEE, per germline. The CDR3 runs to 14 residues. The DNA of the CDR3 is TGTGTCAGCAGCCTACGGGGGTACACCGGGGAGCTGTTTTTT. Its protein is CVSSLRGYTGELFF.

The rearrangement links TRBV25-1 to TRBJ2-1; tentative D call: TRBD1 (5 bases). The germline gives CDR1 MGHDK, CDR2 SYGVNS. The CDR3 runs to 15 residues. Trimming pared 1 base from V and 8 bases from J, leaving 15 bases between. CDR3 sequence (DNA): TGTGCCAGCAGTGAATCCAAGGGGATCTCCGATGAGCAGTTCTTC. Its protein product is CASSESKGISDEQFF. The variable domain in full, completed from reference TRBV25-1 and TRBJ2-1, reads EADIYQTPRYLVIGTGKKITLECSQTMGHDKMYWYQQDPGMELHLIHYSYGVNSTEKGDLSSESTVSRIRTEHFPLTLESARPSHTSQYLCASSESKGISDEQFFGPGTRLTVL.

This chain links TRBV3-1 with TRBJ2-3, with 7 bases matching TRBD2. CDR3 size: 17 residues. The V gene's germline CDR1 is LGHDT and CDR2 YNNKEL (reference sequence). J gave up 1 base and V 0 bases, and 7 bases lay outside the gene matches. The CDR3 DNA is TGTGCCAGCAGCCAAGATTCTAGCGGAAGTCGCACAGATACGCAGTATTTT. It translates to CASSQDSSGSRTDTQYF.

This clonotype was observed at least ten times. This CDR3 reads CASSLSYGLNEKLFF. Here the CDR3 DNA reads TGTGCCAGCAGCCTTTCGTACGGCCTTAATGAAAAACTGTTTTTT. V is TRBV7-9 and J is TRBJ1-4; D remains ambiguous. Germline V gives CDR1 SEHNR, CDR2 FQNEAQ (reference sequence). The CDR3 loop spans 15 amino acids. V gave up 5 bases and J gave up 4 bases, with 14 bases separating them.

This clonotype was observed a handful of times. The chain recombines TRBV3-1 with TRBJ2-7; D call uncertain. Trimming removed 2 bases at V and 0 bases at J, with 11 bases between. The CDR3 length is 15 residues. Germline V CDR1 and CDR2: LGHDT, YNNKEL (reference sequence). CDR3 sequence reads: CASSQTVETSYEQYF. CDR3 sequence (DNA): TGTGCCAGCAGCCAAACTGTGGAGACCTCCTACGAGCAGTACTTC.

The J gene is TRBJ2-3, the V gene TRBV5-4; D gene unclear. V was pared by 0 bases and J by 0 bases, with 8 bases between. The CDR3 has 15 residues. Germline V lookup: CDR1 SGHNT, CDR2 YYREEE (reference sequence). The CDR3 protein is CASSLEVSSTDTQYF. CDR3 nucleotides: TGTGCCAGCAGCTTGGAAGTCTCTAGCACAGATACGCAGTATTTT.

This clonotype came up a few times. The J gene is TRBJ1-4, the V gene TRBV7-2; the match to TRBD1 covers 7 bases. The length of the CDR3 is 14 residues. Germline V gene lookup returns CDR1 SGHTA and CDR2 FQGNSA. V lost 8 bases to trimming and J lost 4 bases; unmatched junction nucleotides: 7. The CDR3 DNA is TGTGCCAGCGGGTACGGGACAGTTAATGAAAAACTGTTTTTT. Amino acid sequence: CASGYGTVNEKLFF.

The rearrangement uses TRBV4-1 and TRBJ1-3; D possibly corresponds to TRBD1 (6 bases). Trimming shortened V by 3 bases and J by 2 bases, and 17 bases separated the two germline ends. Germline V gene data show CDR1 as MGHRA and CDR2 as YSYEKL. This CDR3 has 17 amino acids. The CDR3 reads CASSQVGYRDPGNTIYF. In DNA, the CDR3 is TGCGCCAGCAGCCAGGTTGGATACAGGGACCCTGGAAACACCATATATTTT.

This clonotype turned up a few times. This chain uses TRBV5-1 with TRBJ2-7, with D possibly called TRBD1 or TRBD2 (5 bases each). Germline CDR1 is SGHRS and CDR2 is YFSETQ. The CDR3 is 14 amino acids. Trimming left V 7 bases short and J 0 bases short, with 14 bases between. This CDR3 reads CASCEGRDSYEQYF. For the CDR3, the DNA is TGCGCCAGCTGCGAGGGCAGGGACTCCTACGAGCAGTACTTC. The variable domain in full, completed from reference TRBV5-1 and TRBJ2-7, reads KAGVTQTPRYLIKTRGQQVTLSCSPISGHRSVSWYQQTPGQGLQFLFEYFSETQRNKGNFPGRFSGRQFSNSRSEMNVSTLELGDSALYLCASCEGRDSYEQYFGPGTRLTVT.

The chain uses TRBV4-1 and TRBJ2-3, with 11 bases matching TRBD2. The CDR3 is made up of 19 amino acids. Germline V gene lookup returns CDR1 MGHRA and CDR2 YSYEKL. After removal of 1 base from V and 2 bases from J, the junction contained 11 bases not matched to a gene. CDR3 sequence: CASSQGASGGSSLTDTQYF. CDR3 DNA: TGCGCCAGCAGCCAAGGAGCTAGCGGGGGGTCCAGCCTCACAGATACGCAGTATTTT.

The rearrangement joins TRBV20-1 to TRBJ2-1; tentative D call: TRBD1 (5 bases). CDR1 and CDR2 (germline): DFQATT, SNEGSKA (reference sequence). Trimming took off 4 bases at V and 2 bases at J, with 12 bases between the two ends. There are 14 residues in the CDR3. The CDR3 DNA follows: TGCAGTGCTAAACAGGCCAGGACCTACAATGAGCAGTTCTTC. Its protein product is CSAKQARTYNEQFF.

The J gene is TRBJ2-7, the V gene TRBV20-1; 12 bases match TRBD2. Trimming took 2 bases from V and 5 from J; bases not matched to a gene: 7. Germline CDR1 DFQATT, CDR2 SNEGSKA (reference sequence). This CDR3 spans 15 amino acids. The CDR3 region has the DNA TGCAGTGCTAGAAATCTTAGGACTAGCGGGGACGAGCAGTACTTC. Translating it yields CSARNLRTSGDEQYF.

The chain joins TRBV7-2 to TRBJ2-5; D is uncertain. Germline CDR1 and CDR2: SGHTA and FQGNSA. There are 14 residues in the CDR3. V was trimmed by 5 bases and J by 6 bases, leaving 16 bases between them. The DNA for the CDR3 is TGTGCCAGCAGCCAGGTTGGGGATCGGAAGACCCAGTACTTC. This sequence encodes CASSQVGDRKTQYF.

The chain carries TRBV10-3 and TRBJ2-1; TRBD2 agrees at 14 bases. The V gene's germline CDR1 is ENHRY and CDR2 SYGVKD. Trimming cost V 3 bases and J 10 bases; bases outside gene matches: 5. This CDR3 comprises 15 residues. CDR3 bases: TGTGCCATCAGTGAAGGACTAGCGGGGGGCCAAGAGCAGTTCTTC. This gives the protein CAISEGLAGGQEQFF.

The chain's CDR3 is CSARGADRDEKLFF. CDR3 nucleotide sequence: TGCAGTGCTAGAGGTGCGGACAGAGATGAAAAACTGTTTTTT. The J gene is TRBJ1-4, the V gene TRBV20-1; D perhaps matches TRBD1 (6 bases). The CDR3 is 14 residues long. Trimming shortened V by 1 base and J by 6 bases, and 12 bases separated the two germline ends. Germline V gene lookup returns CDR1 DFQATT and CDR2 SNEGSKA (reference sequence).

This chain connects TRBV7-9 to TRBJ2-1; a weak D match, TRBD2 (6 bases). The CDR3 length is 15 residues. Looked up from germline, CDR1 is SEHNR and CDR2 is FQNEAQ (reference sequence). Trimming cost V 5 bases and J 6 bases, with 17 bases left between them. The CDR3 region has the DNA TGTGCCAGCAGCCAGGGAGGCTCCTTGGTCAATGAGCAGTTCTTC. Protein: CASSQGGSLVNEQFF.

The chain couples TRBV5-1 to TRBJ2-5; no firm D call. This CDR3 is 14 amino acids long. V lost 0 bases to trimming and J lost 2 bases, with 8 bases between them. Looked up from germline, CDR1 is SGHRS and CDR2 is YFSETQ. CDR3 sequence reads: CASSLESVQETQYF. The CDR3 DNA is TGCGCCAGCAGCTTGGAGAGCGTACAAGAGACCCAGTACTTC.